This TCR beta chain was sequenced for a study of OX40 agonist ivuxolimab in advanced cancers. For context, the study as a whole: Ivuxolimab, which targeted the costimulatory receptor OX40 (CD134), was an agonistic, fully human IgG2 monoclonal antibody. Patients were allowed to have had prior anti-PD-1, anti-PD-L1 or anti-CTLA-4 therapy, and roughly 40% of the dose-escalation patients had been treated with checkpoint inhibitors. Peripheral TCRbeta sequencing was intended to test whether TCR sequence diversity was altered and clonal T-cell expansion was caused by ivuxolimab. Intravenous ivuxolimab was administered to patients every 2 weeks at six dose levels: 0.01, 0.1, 0.3, 1.5, 3 and 10 mg/kg. Of the 50 or so patients in dose escalation, 19 had hepatocellular carcinoma, about 15 had melanoma, 9 had renal cell carcinoma and 9 had head and neck cancer. The monotherapy dose-escalation portion (N of about 50 patients) of the phase I ivuxolimab trial is reported in the paper. In the dose-escalation cohort, roughly 80% of patients were male, and the mean age was around 60 years, with a range of about 20 to 79. Partial responses were achieved by three dose-escalation patients, of whom one had hepatocellular carcinoma and two had cutaneous melanoma. What the research found in general, with its limitations: After ivuxolimab, more expanded clones were found on average in CD8+ T cells than in CD4+ T cells. Partial responders in the 0.1-3.0 mg/kg groups had among the lowest normalized peripheral clonal expansion, especially among CD8+ T cells. Which antigens the clonally expanded peripheral T cells were specific for was not determined. Low levels of normalized T-cell clonal expansion were also shown by some nonresponding patients. At doses of 0.1 to 3.0 mg/kg, clonal expansion of both CD4+ and CD8+ blood T cells was observed from baseline to week 6.

Patients with autoimmune disease history or receiving systemic immunosuppression were excluded from the trial. In every dose cohort, peripheral blood was drawn for TCR sequencing at baseline, cycle 4 day 1, and cycle 7 day 1. The samples were drawn from a first-in-human, open-label, multicenter phase I dose-escalation trial of ivuxolimab. The trial enrolled adults with locally advanced or metastatic head and neck squamous cell, hepatocellular, melanoma or renal cell carcinoma. Before TCR sequencing, CD4+ T cells and CD8+ T cells from peripheral blood were sorted into separate populations. A remark on this clone: The antigen it binds to is not known. No much larger clone is present one base from it, and per-base qualities are unavailable.

To sequence the TCRbeta CDR3 region, genomic DNA was isolated from the sorted cells. TCRbeta CDR3 regions were sequenced using the immunoSEQ Assay. Drawn from immuneACCESS, this table holds only the in-frame rearrangements with V and J called that TCRdb kept. Clones are partly lost; checked studies trace under half to an unresolved V gene and leave the rest unexplained. Counted in this sample were 60,000 to 70,000 clones; around four fifths of them appeared once. 2% to 3% of the sample is taken by the ten largest. CDR1 is given as SNHLY and CDR2 as FYNNEI, both from the germline V gene. A distance of 17 bases separates the germline ends of V and J, which lose 7 bases and 8 bases respectively. Spanning cysteine to phenylalanine, the CDR3 consists of 13 amino acids. Only the CDR3 DNA is retained, 39 bases long and in frame from the first base.

Rearrangement joined TRBV2 to TRBJ1-2; no confident D gene assignment can be made. The receptor was isolated from an adult with an advanced solid tumor such as melanoma, head and neck, liver or kidney cancer. Sample: CD4+ or CD8+ T cells sorted from blood, taken in a trial of the OX40 agonist ivuxolimab. The base sequence is TGTGCCAGCACTCAGGACCGCTTCAGGGGCTACACCTTC. This translates into CASTQDRFRGYTF. The variable domain in full, with residues beyond the CDR3 obtained from the reference TRBV2 and TRBJ1-2 genes, is EPEVTQTPSHQVTQMGQEVILRCVPISNHLYFYWYRQILGQKVEFLVSFYNNEISEKSEIFDDQFSVERPDGSNFTLKIRSTKLEDSAMYFCASTQDRFRGYTFGSGTRLTVV.